This TCR beta chain was documented in a study of prognosis after radiotherapy for stage I lung cancer. Genomic DNA was subjected to two-round multiplex PCR for amplification of TCR beta CDR3. The use of primers specific to each TRBV and TRBJ gene characterized first-round PCR. From the multiplex PCR reads, TCRdb called clonotypes with MiXCR, one entry per CDR3 protein. The sample consists of approximately 30,000 distinct CDR3 sequences, 25% to 40% of them appearing once. V was pared by 6 bases and J by 3 bases, with 3 bases of the junction left unmatched. This CDR3 is built from 16 residues. The chain recombines TRBV12-3 or TRBV12-4 with TRBJ2-2; 14 nucleotides agree with TRBD2. The specimen was PBMCs, collected before or after stereotactic body radiation therapy (not recorded which). The sequence came from a donor aged 50 or older with non-small cell lung cancer. CDR3 protein: CASSRLAGGYTGELFF. The CDR3 bases are TGTGCCAGCAGCCGACTAGCGGGAGGGTACACCGGGGAGCTGTTTTTT.